This T cell receptor beta chain comes out of a study of tumor and adjacent non-tumor tissue in lung cancer. As for the study in general: Stage I to III disease affected approximately 11 men and about 5 women aged roughly 31 to 80.

The template was RNA from unsorted bulk tissue. Chemotherapy-naive patients with new lung cancer underwent thoracic surgery in China, August–late 2014. As for this clonotype: Antigen specificity is unknown.

The library came from three nested PCR rounds adapted from ARM-PCR protocols. TCRdb re-called the multiplex PCR reads with MiXCR, one entry per CDR3 protein. The data hold more than 90,000 distinct CDR3 sequences, with 67% observed a single time. General study results and limits: Top 100 clones took a larger repertoire share in normal lung.

V was pared by 1 base and J by 6 bases, with 12 bases of the junction left unmatched. This CDR3 is built from 19 residues. The germline CDR1 and CDR2 sequences are DFQATT and SNEGSKA (reference sequence). The chain links TRBV20-1 to TRBJ2-1; 16 bases are shared with TRBD2. The clonotype was recovered from a man in his sixties with non-small cell lung cancer. The sample comprised lung tumor tissue. This chain's CDR3 is CSARVLPGTSGRVCNEQFF. CDR3 coding DNA: TGCAGTGCTAGAGTCCTTCCCGGGACTAGCGGGAGGGTCTGCAATGAGCAGTTCTTC.